This TCR beta chain was sequenced in a study of Ad26.COV2.S vaccination and SARS-CoV-2 variants. Study details: Doses of Ad26.COV2.S were injected into muscle once or twice, 56 days apart.

Study results and limitations: Spike-specific TCR breadth in vaccine recipients exceeded that seen in placebo recipients.

CDR3 length equals 17 residues. Profiled with immunoSEQ multiplex PCR; TCRdb holds only in-frame clones, not every one. The sample yields a few hundred thousand clones, roughly 80% seen once. Treatment meaning: around 19 received Ad26.COV2.S at low or high dose, single or two shots; 5 received placebo; per-sample allocation not given. Samples analyzed were those drawn on day 63 after the first vaccine or placebo injection. Spike of the Wuhan-strain SARS-CoV-2 was expressed by an Ad26 vector, which formed the vaccine. This clone has a count of ten or more. Its antigen is undetermined. The sample here was peripheral blood, taken in a trial of Ad26.COV2.S vaccine versus placebo. The V call is TRBV21-1, the J call TRBJ1-5; the table names TRBD1, a call not compared with the DNA. TRBV21-1 is assigned pseudogene status. The receptor was derived from a person between 18 and 65 years old who received the Ad26.COV2.S COVID-19 vaccine or a placebo. The CDR3 spells CASSLKWASEINQPQHF. In nucleotides, the CDR3 is TGTGCCAGCAGCCTCAAATGGGCATCCGAAATCAATCAGCCCCAGCATTTT.